One T cell receptor beta chain is described in this entry. Time point described: sample taken at primary tumor resection. The sequenced material consisted of unsorted whole RNA from tumor, nontumor lung or frozen PBMC. The record originates from a study of spatial heterogeneity in lung cancer. Whole-study context: Each time, sequencing found more beta-chain sequences than alpha-chain sequences. Each distinct TCR and UMI combination averaged more than ten appearances in raw reads.

V lost 2 bases and J lost 5, with 10 bases in between. The CDR3 has 13 residues. CDR1 and CDR2 (germline): GTSNPN, SVGIG (reference sequence). TCRdb independently ran MiXCR on the 5' RACE reads; one entry per CDR3 protein. The sample lists some 47,000 distinct CDR3 sequences; about 7.6% were seen once. The chain uses TRBV30 and TRBJ2-1; D remains ambiguous. This clonotype originated in a female donor with early-stage non-small cell lung cancer. Sample: PBMCs, taken at surgery. CDR3: CAWSRGRDNEQFF. In nucleotides, the CDR3 is TGTGCCTGGAGTCGCGGCAGAGACAATGAGCAGTTCTTC.